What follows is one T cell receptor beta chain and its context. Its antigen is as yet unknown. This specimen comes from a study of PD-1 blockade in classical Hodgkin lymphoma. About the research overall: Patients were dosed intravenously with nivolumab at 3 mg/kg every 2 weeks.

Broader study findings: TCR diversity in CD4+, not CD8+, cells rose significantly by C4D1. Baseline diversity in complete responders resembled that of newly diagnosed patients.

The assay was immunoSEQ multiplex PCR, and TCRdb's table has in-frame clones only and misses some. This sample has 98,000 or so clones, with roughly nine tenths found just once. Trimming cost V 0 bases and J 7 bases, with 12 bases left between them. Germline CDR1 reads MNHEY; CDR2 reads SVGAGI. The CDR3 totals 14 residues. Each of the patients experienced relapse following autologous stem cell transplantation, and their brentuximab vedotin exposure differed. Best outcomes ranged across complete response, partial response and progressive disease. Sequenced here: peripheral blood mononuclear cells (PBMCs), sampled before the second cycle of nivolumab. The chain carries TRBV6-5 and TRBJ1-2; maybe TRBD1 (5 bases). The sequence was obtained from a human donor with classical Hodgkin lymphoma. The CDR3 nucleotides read TGTGCCAGCAGTTACTCGGGGGGGTCGGGTGGCTACACCTTC. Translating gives CASSYSGGSGGYTF.